This T cell receptor beta chain was observed in a study of blood T cell repertoires in COVID-19. Sequenced by immunoSEQ multiplex PCR; TCRdb stores in-frame clones only, minus some. The sample lists fewer than 300,000 clones, 65% to 85% seen once, with approximately 5.9% in the top ten. V was clipped by 6 bases and J by 6 bases, with 15 bases between them. The CDR3 totals 13 residues. Germline V lookup: CDR1 MNHEY, CDR2 SVGAGI. This clonotype was obtained from an elderly man with acute or convalescent COVID-19. This chain uses TRBV6-5 with TRBJ2-7; D possibly corresponds to TRBD2 (6 bases). The sample was peripheral blood. CDR3 nucleotide sequence: TGTGCCAGCAGACGCTTCAGGGAGGCCGAGCAGTACTTC. This codes for CASRRFREAEQYF.